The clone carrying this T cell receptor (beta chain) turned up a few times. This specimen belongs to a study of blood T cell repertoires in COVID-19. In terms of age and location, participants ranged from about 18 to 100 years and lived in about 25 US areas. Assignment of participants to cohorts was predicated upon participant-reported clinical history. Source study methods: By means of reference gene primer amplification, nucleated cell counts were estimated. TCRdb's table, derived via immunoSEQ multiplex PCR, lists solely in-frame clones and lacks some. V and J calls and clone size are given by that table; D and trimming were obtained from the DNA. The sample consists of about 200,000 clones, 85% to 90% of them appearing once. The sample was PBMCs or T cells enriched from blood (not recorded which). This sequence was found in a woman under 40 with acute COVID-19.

CDR3 DNA: TGTGCCAGCAGCTTAGGTTGGGGGGGACCGAACACTGAAGCTTTCTTT. This codes for CASSLGWGGPNTEAFF. The chain employs TRBV7-9 and TRBJ1-1; tentative D call: TRBD1 (5 bases). CDR1 is SEHNR and CDR2 is FQNEAQ in the germline V gene (reference sequence). V shed 1 base and J shed 1 base, with 13 bases lying between them. The CDR3 spans 16 residues.